This TCR beta chain was documented in a study of OX40 agonist ivuxolimab in advanced cancers. Looking at the study overall: In three patients, partial responses were observed, one with hepatocellular carcinoma and two with cutaneous melanoma.

About this clone itself: Its antigen is not identified.

CDR1 is SNHLY and CDR2 is FYNNEI in the germline V gene. Trimming cost V 5 bases and J 2 bases, with 12 bases left between them. The CDR3 has 14 residues. Study observations and caveats: Doses of 0.1 to 3.0 mg/kg were accompanied by clonal expansion of CD4+ and CD8+ blood T cells by week 6. In a subset of nonresponders, normalized T-cell clonal expansion was also low. Average numbers of expanded clones were greater in CD8+ T cells than in CD4+.

Sequencing used immunoSEQ multiplex PCR; TCRdb keeps in-frame clones, though not all of them. Of about 19,000 clones in the sample, about two thirds were seen once. The sequence was collected from an adult with an advanced solid tumor such as melanoma, head and neck, liver or kidney cancer. This chain uses TRBV2 with TRBJ1-1; D is unclear. Here the sequenced sample was CD4+ or CD8+ T cells sorted from blood, taken in a trial of the OX40 agonist ivuxolimab. CDR3 DNA: TGTGCCAGCAGTCCGGGCTACACAAACACTGAAGCTTTCTTT. It translates to CASSPGYTNTEAFF.